The present entry profiles one TCR beta chain with its context. Its specificity is not known. The CDR3 runs to 13 residues. Germline values: CDR1 SGHAT, CDR2 FQNNGV. With 4 bases removed from V and 11 bases from J, the gap between germline ends came to 12 bases. Expressed TCRB transcripts were sequenced, since all the RNA that had been isolated was reverse transcribed. The method was immunoSEQ multiplex PCR; TCRdb's version includes in-frame clones alone and lacks a portion of them. The repertoire holds approximately 730,000 clones, with about an eighth as singletons. These data belong to a study of beta chain features in type 1 diabetes. Study findings and constraints: When Type 1 diabetes patients were examined, their TCRB CDR3s proved moderately but significantly shorter in all four CD4+ subsets.

The material sequenced was naive CD4+ T cells from blood. The chain carries TRBV11-2 and TRBJ1-6; D unresolved. The receptor was derived from a man younger than 35 with type 1 diabetes. The CDR3 DNA reads TGTGCCAGCAGCTCCAGCCCCGGCGCACCCCTCCACTTT. Encoded protein: CASSSSPGAPLHF.